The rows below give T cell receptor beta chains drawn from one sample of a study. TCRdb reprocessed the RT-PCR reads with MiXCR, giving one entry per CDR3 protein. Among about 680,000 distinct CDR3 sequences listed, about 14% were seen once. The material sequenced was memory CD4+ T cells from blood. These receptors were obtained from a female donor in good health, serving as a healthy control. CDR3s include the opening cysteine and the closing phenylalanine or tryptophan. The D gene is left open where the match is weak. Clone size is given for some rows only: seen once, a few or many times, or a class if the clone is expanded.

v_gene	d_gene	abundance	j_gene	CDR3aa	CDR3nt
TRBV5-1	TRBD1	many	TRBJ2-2	CASSVDRGGTGELFF	TGCGCCAGCAGCGTAGACAGGGGAGGCACCGGGGAGCTGTTTTTT
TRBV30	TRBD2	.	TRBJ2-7	CAWSRQSSGGYEQYF	TGTGCCTGGAGTCGCCAGTCTAGCGGGGGTTACGAGCAGTACTTC
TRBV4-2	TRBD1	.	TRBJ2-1	CASSEGAGTGYPNEQFF	TGTGCCAGCAGCGAGGGGGCCGGGACAGGGTATCCCAATGAGCAGTTCTTC
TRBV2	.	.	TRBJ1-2	CASSEWANYGYTF	TGTGCCAGCAGTGAATGGGCTAACTATGGCTACACCTTC
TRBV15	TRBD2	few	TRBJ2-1	CATSRDPGGSEYNEQFF	TGTGCCACCAGCAGAGATCCCGGCGGGAGCGAGTACAATGAGCAGTTCTTC
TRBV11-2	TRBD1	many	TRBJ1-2	CASSLVWDRDRDYGYTF	TGTGCCAGCAGCTTAGTTTGGGACAGGGACAGAGACTATGGCTACACCTTC
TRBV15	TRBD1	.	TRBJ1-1	CATSRDRSTEAFF	TGTGCCACCAGCCGGGACAGGAGCACTGAAGCTTTCTTT
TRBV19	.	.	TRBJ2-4	CASRIKLEGAKNIQYF	TGTGCCAGTAGAATAAAATTGGAGGGAGCCAAAAACATTCAGTACTTC
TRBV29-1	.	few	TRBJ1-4	CSVGVVNEKLFF	TGCAGCGTTGGGGTTGTAAATGAAAAACTGTTTTTT
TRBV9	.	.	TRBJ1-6	CASSVDLGDSPLHF	TGTGCCAGCAGCGTAGACCTTGGAGATTCACCCCTCCACTTT
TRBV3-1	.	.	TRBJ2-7	CASLGAYEQYF	TGTGCCTCCCTTGGGGCCTACGAGCAGTACTTC
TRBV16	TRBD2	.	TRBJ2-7	CASSQSREGTRYF	TGTGCCAGCAGCCAATCGAGGGAGGGTACCCGTTACTTC
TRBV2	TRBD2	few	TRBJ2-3	CASSGTSGRGDTQYF	TGTGCCAGCAGCGGGACTAGCGGGAGAGGAGATACGCAGTATTTT
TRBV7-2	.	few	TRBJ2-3	CASSSRQASTDTQYF	TGTGCCAGCAGCTCCCGACAGGCTAGCACAGATACGCAGTATTTT
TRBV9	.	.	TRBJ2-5	CASSVSGLGETQYF	TGTGCCAGCAGCGTAAGCGGGCTCGGAGAGACCCAGTACTTC
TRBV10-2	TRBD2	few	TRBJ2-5	CASRDGTSVRTQYF	TGCGCCAGCAGGGATGGGACTAGCGTTCGGACCCAGTACTTC
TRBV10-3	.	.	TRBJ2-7	CATQGVEEQYF	TGTGCCACACAAGGGGTAGAAGAGCAGTACTTC
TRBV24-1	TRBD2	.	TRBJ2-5	CATSDPTTTSGRETQYF	TGTGCCACCAGTGATCCCACAACGACTAGCGGGAGGGAGACCCAGTACTTC
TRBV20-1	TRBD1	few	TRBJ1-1	CSARHLQGARTEAFF	TGCAGTGCCCGCCACCTACAGGGGGCGAGAACTGAAGCTTTCTTT
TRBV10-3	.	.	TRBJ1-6	CAISEPKGGANSPLHF	TGTGCCATCAGTGAGCCTAAGGGAGGGGCTAATTCACCCCTCCACTTT
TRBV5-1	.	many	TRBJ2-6	CASGPRSGANVLTF	TGCGCCAGCGGACCCCGGTCAGGGGCCAACGTCCTGACTTTC
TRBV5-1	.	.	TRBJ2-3	CASSLVVGGAGTDTQYF	TGCGCCAGCAGCTTGGTCGTTGGGGGCGCCGGCACAGATACGCAGTATTTT
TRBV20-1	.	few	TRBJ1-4	CSASSAGMDEKLFF	TGCAGTGCTAGCTCAGCAGGGATGGATGAAAAACTGTTTTTT
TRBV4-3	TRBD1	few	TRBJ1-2	CASSQGNRGSDGYTF	TGCGCCAGCAGCCAAGGGAACAGGGGTTCGGATGGCTACACCTTC
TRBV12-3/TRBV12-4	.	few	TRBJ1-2	CANRFNYGYTF	TGTGCCAACCGCTTTAACTATGGCTACACCTTC
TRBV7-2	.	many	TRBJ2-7	CASSLNGGPGYEQYF	TGTGCCAGCAGCTTAAACGGGGGGCCTGGCTACGAGCAGTACTTC
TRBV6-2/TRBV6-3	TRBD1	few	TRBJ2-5	CASSYGPGQQETQYF	TGTGCCAGCAGTTACGGGCCGGGACAGCAAGAGACCCAGTACTTC
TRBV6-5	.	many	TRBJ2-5	CASSYIFTTQETQYF	TGTGCCAGCAGTTACATCTTCACGACCCAAGAGACCCAGTACTTC
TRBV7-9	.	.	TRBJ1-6	CASSFDGISPLHF	TGTGCCAGCAGCTTCGACGGCATTTCACCCCTCCACTTT
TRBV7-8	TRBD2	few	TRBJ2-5	CASSPGTSVNQETQYF	TGTGCCAGCAGCCCAGGGACTAGCGTAAACCAAGAGACCCAGTACTTC
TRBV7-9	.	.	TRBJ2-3	CASSSGPPDTDTQYF	TGTGCCAGCAGCTCGGGACCGCCGGACACAGATACGCAGTATTTT
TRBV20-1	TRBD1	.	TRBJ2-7	CSARDWGTGGTYEQYF	TGCAGTGCTAGAGATTGGGGGACAGGGGGTACCTACGAGCAGTACTTC
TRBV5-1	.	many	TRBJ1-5	CASSPTGTRNQPQHF	TGCGCCAGCAGCCCGACAGGCACCCGCAATCAGCCCCAGCATTTT
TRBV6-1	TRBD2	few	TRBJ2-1	CASVTSGTNSYNQQFF	TGTGCCAGCGTGACTAGCGGGACTAATTCCTACAATCAGCAGTTCTTC
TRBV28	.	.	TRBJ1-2	CASSLRLLGSKLYGYTF	TGTGCCAGCAGTTTAAGGCTCCTGGGCAGTAAATTGTATGGCTACACCTTC
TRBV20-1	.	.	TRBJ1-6	CSARDLGQNYNSPLHF	TGCAGTGCTAGAGATCTCGGTCAGAACTATAATTCACCCCTCCACTTT
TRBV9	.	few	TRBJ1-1	CASSVGGSRATEAFF	TGTGCCAGCAGCGTAGGAGGCTCCCGGGCGACTGAAGCTTTCTTT
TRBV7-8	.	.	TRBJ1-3	CASSLRGNTIYF	TGTGCCAGCAGCTTGAGAGGAAACACCATATATTTT
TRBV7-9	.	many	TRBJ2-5	CASSHQGGQETQYF	TGTGCCAGCAGCCATCAGGGTGGCCAAGAGACCCAGTACTTC
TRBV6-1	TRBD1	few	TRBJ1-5	CASRNRIGTGVYQPQHF	TGTGCCAGCAGGAACCGGATTGGGACAGGGGTTTATCAGCCCCAGCATTTT
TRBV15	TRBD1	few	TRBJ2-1	CATSRSDRGGVYNEQFF	TGTGCCACCAGCAGGAGCGACAGGGGAGGAGTATACAATGAGCAGTTCTTC
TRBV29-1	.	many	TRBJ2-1	CSVRGESYNEQFF	TGCAGCGTTCGAGGGGAATCCTACAATGAGCAGTTCTTC
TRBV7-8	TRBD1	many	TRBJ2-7	CASSYETGTPYEQYF	TGTGCCAGCAGCTACGAGACAGGGACCCCCTACGAGCAGTACTTC
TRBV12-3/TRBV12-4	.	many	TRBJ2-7	CASRGRRTYEQYF	TGTGCCAGCAGGGGACGGAGAACCTACGAGCAGTACTTC
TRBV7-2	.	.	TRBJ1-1	CASVVVTGTEAFF	TGTGCCAGCGTAGTTGTTACCGGGACAGAAGCTTTCTTT
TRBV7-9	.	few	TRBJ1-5	CASSSLQGSNQPQHF	TGTGCCAGCAGCTCCCTCCAGGGGAGCAATCAGCCCCAGCATTTT